This T cell receptor (beta chain) appears in the sequencing data of a study of T cells in Graves' hyperthyroidism and ophthalmopathy. Any patient presenting with uncontrolled infection, other autoimmune disease, pregnancy or lactation was left out. PBMCs stemmed from 10 ml fresh peripheral blood. In germline, CDR1 is SGHAT, CDR2 FQNNGV. The CDR3 extends over 16 amino acids. Trimming removed 4 bases from V and 2 bases from J; junction bases left unmatched: 9. Amplification of TCR beta CDR3 regions used RNA as the template. HTBI primers were the set used in a first-round RT-PCR of the TCR CDR3. Each CDR3 protein is one row after TCRdb ran MiXCR on the multiplex PCR reads. The repertoire consists of 300,000 to 450,000 distinct CDR3 sequences, with less than 20% occurring once and the leading ten covering about 38%. This clonotype was detected many times.

Sequencing input: blood. The V and J genes are TRBV11-2 and TRBJ2-5; the match to TRBD2 covers 8 bases. The TCR was taken from a man aged 18 to 29 with Graves' ophthalmopathy. The CDR3 is CASSSSGGGWQETQYF. The CDR3 DNA sequence: TGTGCCAGCAGCTCCTCGGGGGGGGGATGGCAAGAGACCCAGTACTTC.